Below are 27 T cell receptor beta chains sequenced from a single sample in a study of blood T cell repertoires in COVID-19. This table comes from immunoSEQ multiplex PCR, and its TCRdb copy is limited to in-frame clones, with some not included. The data show 53,000 or so clones, with about 82% seen just once and 10% to 15% held by the top ten. The source material was peripheral blood. Source of these receptors: a man in his sixties or seventies with active COVID-19.

V gene TRBV24-1 combines with J gene TRBJ2-3; a weak D match, TRBD2 (6 bases). The V end lost 0 bases, the J end lost 3 bases, and 12 bases lay between the germline ends. Germline V gene sequence: CDR1 KGHDR, CDR2 SFDVKD. The CDR3 runs 16 residues. CDR3 amino acids: CATSDLHFGGTDTQYF. In DNA form, the CDR3 reads TGTGCCACCAGTGATTTGCACTTCGGGGGAACAGATACGCAGTATTTT.

This chain connects TRBV9 to TRBJ1-1; 7 nucleotides match TRBD1. Trimming took 4 bases from V and 1 from J; bases not matched to a gene: 10. CDR3 length equals 16 residues. Germline CDR1 and CDR2: SGDLS and YYNGEE. The CDR3 loop is CASSPDAGTANTEAFF. The CDR3 bases are TGTGCCAGCAGCCCCGACGCCGGGACAGCGAACACTGAAGCTTTCTTT.

The chain uses TRBV15 and TRBJ2-5; 8 bases are shared with TRBD1. This CDR3 has 14 amino acids. Looked up from germline, CDR1 is LNHNV and CDR2 is YYDKDF (reference sequence). J lost 5 bases, V lost 5 bases, and 7 bases had no gene match. DNA of the CDR3: TGTGCCACCAGCTCGGGACAGGAGTGGGAGACCCAGTACTTC. It encodes CATSSGQEWETQYF.

This chain uses TRBV24-1 with TRBJ2-7; a possible D gene is TRBD2 (6 bases). Per germline, CDR1 KGHDR and CDR2 SFDVKD. This CDR3 region has 12 residues. Trimming took off 4 bases at V and 7 bases at J, with 10 bases between the two ends. CDR3 residues: CATSDLSGEQYF. The CDR3 coding sequence is TGTGCCACCAGTGACCTCAGCGGGGAGCAGTACTTC.

The rearrangement links TRBV5-8 to TRBJ1-2; possible D gene TRBD1, 6 bases. Trimming stripped 1 base from V and 4 bases from J, with 8 bases between. Germline CDR1 and CDR2: SGHTS and YDEGEE. This CDR3 region has 13 residues. CDR3 region: CASSLSGAYGYTF. The DNA for the CDR3 is TGTGCCAGCAGCTTGTCAGGGGCCTATGGCTACACCTTC. Looking up the rest from reference TRBV5-8 and TRBJ1-2 gives the full variable domain: EAGVTQSPTHLIKTRGQQATLRCSPISGHTSVYWYQQALGLGLQFLLWYDEGEERNRGNFPPRFSGRQFPNYSSELNVNALELEDSALYLCASSLSGAYGYTFGSGTRLTVV.

This chain joins TRBV5-1 and TRBJ2-3, with TRBD2 matching 8 bases. CDR1 is SGHRS and CDR2 is YFSETQ in the germline V gene. V trimming: 2 bases; J trimming: 3 bases; junction bases outside the gene matches: 5. CDR3 size: 15 residues. Written as DNA, the CDR3 is TGCGCCAGCAGCTTCGCGGGGGGCATTACAGATACGCAGTATTTT. This encodes CASSFAGGITDTQYF.

The chain recombines TRBV9 with TRBJ1-1; TRBD1 is a possible D gene (6 bases). The V end was cut by 4 bases, the J end by 10 bases, with 14 bases between. Germline V gives CDR1 SGDLS, CDR2 YYNGEE. This CDR3 spans 12 amino acids. This CDR3 reads CASSRDTQGAFF. DNA for the CDR3: TGTGCCAGCAGCAGGGACACTCAGGGAGCTTTCTTT.

V gene TRBV7-9 combines with J gene TRBJ1-2; D is unclear. Germline CDR1 is SEHNR and CDR2 is FQNEAQ (reference sequence). The CDR3 is 15 residues long. Trimming pared 3 bases from V and 3 bases from J, leaving 14 bases between. CDR3 residues: CASSFTGITDYGYTF. In DNA, the CDR3 is TGTGCCAGCAGCTTTACCGGGATCACGGACTATGGCTACACCTTC.

This clone was detected only once. The rearrangement links TRBV14 to TRBJ2-7, with unresolved D. The CDR3 length is 11 residues. The V end lost 3 bases, the J end lost 3 bases, and 3 bases lay between the germline ends. CDR1 is SGHDN, CDR2 FVKESK, per germline. As DNA, the CDR3 is TGTGCCAGCAGCCACCTCTACGAGCAGTACTTC. Its protein is CASSHLYEQYF.

The chain combines TRBV5-6 with TRBJ1-4; D is possibly TRBD1 (6 bases). The CDR3 contains 15 residues. Trimming removed 4 bases at V and 6 bases at J, with 16 bases between. Germline CDR1 and CDR2: SGHDT and YYEEEE. This chain's CDR3 is CASSPAGGQDEKLFF. The CDR3, as DNA: TGTGCCAGCAGCCCCGCGGGGGGGCAGGATGAAAAACTGTTTTTT.

This clone was detected a few times. J is TRBJ1-1 and V is TRBV7-9; 9 bases align to TRBD1. CDR1 is SEHNR and CDR2 is FQNEAQ in the germline V gene (reference sequence). Trimming removed 5 bases from V and 6 bases from J; junction bases left unmatched: 10. The CDR3 consists of 15 residues. As DNA, the CDR3 is TGTGCCAGCAGCATCGGACAGGGGAGGACTTCTGAAGCTTTCTTT. This encodes CASSIGQGRTSEAFF.

This clone was seen a few times. This chain uses TRBV11-2 with TRBJ2-5; D gene uncertain. V lost 4 bases and J 3 bases, leaving 3 bases between the germline ends. Per the germline V gene, CDR1 is SGHAT and CDR2 is FQNNGV. This CDR3 spans 11 amino acids. The CDR3 bases are TGTGCCAGCAGCTCGGAAGAGACCCAGTACTTC. It specifies CASSSEETQYF. Drawing the rest from reference TRBV11-2 and TRBJ2-5, the complete variable domain is EAGVAQSPRYKIIEKRQSVAFWCNPISGHATLYWYQQILGQGPKLLIQFQNNGVVDDSQLPKDRFSAERLKGVDSTLKIQPAKLEDSAVYLCASSSEETQYFGPGTRLLVL.

The chain recombines TRBV24-1 with TRBJ2-2; 7 bases line up with TRBD1. Germline trimming cut 5 bases from V and 7 bases from J; bases unmatched to any gene: 6. Germline lookup yields CDR1 KGHDR and CDR2 SFDVKD. This CDR3 has 14 amino acids. CDR3 amino acids: CATSGLGGLGELFF. Written as DNA, the CDR3 is TGTGCCACCAGTGGTTTAGGGGGCCTCGGGGAGCTGTTTTTT.

This clone was seen only once. The chain links TRBV7-2 to TRBJ2-7, with 8 nucleotides matching TRBD1. The CDR3 covers 16 residues. Losses at the gene ends were 4 bases for V and 3 bases for J; bases not matched to a gene: 11. The germline V gene has CDR1 SGHTA and CDR2 FQGNSA. Here the CDR3 DNA reads TGTGCCAGCAGCTCCTCCAGACAGGGGAAAGGCTACGAGCAGTACTTC. This translates into CASSSSRQGKGYEQYF.

V and J are TRBV7-2 and TRBJ2-2; 9 bases fit TRBD1. This CDR3 region has 15 residues. CDR1 and CDR2 from the germline V gene are SGHTA and FQGNSA. The trim removed 5 bases at V and 3 bases at J, leaving 4 bases unmatched. This chain's CDR3 is CASSPGQGYTGELFF. The CDR3 coding sequence is TGTGCCAGCAGCCCTGGACAGGGGTACACCGGGGAGCTGTTTTTT.

This sequence joins TRBV11-3 and TRBJ2-1; D possibly corresponds to TRBD1 (6 bases). The V end was cut by 5 bases, the J end by 8 bases, with 13 bases between. Germline CDR1 is SGHNT and CDR2 is YENEEA. CDR3 length: 13 amino acids. The DNA of the CDR3 is TGTGCCAGCAGCCCAAGGGGGATTTATGAGCAGTTCTTC. This translates into CASSPRGIYEQFF.

This rearrangement joins TRBV27 to TRBJ1-5; D ambiguous. The CDR3 length is 14 residues. The V end lost 3 bases, the J end lost 1 base, and 7 bases lay between the germline ends. CDR1 and CDR2 from the germline V gene are MNHEY and SMNVEV (reference sequence). Here the CDR3 reads CASSFTVSNQPQHF. The CDR3 region has the DNA TGTGCCAGCAGTTTTACAGTCAGCAATCAGCCCCAGCATTTT.

The chain recombines TRBV5-8 with TRBJ1-4; 9 bases agree with TRBD1. Germline V gene data show CDR1 as SGHTS and CDR2 as YDEGEE. The CDR3 contains 14 residues. V lost 4 bases, J lost 8 bases, and 6 bases stayed unmatched. The DNA for the CDR3 is TGTGCCAGCAGCCTTTCCGGGACAGGGGAAAAACTGTTTTTT. This codes for CASSLSGTGEKLFF.

The chain has TRBV3-1 (or the pseudogene TRBV3-2) and TRBJ1-2; 9 bases match TRBD1. This CDR3 is built from 15 residues. The germline gives CDR1 LGHDT, CDR2 YNNKEL (reference sequence). The J segment lost 6 bases and the V segment lost 5 bases, leaving 10 bases of the junction unmatched. In DNA form, the CDR3 reads TGTGCCAGCAGCGACCTCGGACAGGGGTTCCATGGCTACACCTTC. Residues: CASSDLGQGFHGYTF.

The chain carries TRBV7-2 and TRBJ2-2; TRBD1 matches 7 bases. The CDR3 is made up of 15 amino acids. The germline gives CDR1 SGHTA, CDR2 FQGNSA. V shed 6 bases, J shed 5 bases, and the junction held 9 bases outside the gene matches. The CDR3 is CASRSGGRGTGELFF. The CDR3 nucleotides read TGTGCCAGCAGATCAGGGGGAAGAGGGACCGGGGAGCTGTTTTTT.

The chain has TRBV5-5 and TRBJ1-2; D gene ambiguous. The V end lost 1 base, the J end lost 2 bases, and 9 bases lay between the germline ends. This CDR3 region has 14 residues. Germline values: CDR1 SGHKS, CDR2 YYEKEE (reference sequence). In nucleotides, the CDR3 is TGTGCCAGCAGCTTGAAACCGGGGAACTATGGCTACACCTTC. The encoded protein is CASSLKPGNYGYTF.

The chain uses TRBV6-2 or TRBV6-3 and TRBJ1-2, with D uncertain. The ends were cut back, 4 bases at V and 4 bases at J, with 16 bases in the middle. The CDR3 is 15 amino acids. In germline, CDR1 is MNHEY, CDR2 SVGEGT. CDR3 nucleotides: TGTGCCAGCAGTTTCGCGGGAGCTGGTCTCTATGGCTACACCTTC. It yields the protein CASSFAGAGLYGYTF.

J is TRBJ2-7 and V is TRBV5-4; TRBD1 is a possible D gene (5 bases). CDR1 and CDR2 from the germline V gene are SGHNT and YYREEE (reference sequence). The ends were cut back, 1 base at V and 0 bases at J, with 8 bases in the middle. This CDR3 has 14 residues. The CDR3 sequence: CASSLRQGSYEQYF. As DNA, the CDR3 is TGTGCCAGCAGCTTGAGGCAGGGCTCCTACGAGCAGTACTTC.

This clone has more than one count but fewer than ten. The chain couples TRBV7-2 to TRBJ2-3; 12 positions match TRBD2. Germline assignment: CDR1 SGHTA and CDR2 FQGNSA. This CDR3 comprises 16 residues. J was trimmed by 8 bases and V by 5 bases; bases with no gene match: 11. The DNA of the CDR3 is TGTGCCAGCAGCCCAGCTAGCGGGGGGGCGGGTGGTACGCAGTATTTT. Residues: CASSPASGGAGGTQYF.

V and J are TRBV9 and TRBJ2-6; 9 nucleotides line up with TRBD1. V was clipped by 4 bases and J by 0 bases; unmatched bases: 5. This CDR3 is built from 17 residues. The germline gives CDR1 SGDLS, CDR2 YYNGEE. CDR3 protein: CASSFQTGGSGANVLTF. In DNA form, the CDR3 reads TGTGCCAGCAGCTTCCAGACAGGGGGCTCTGGGGCCAACGTCCTGACTTTC.

The chain employs TRBV19 and TRBJ2-7, with D maybe TRBD1 (6 bases). The CDR3 spans 17 residues. Germline-derived CDR1 and CDR2 are LNHDA and SQIVND (reference sequence). Trimming removed 3 bases at V and 2 bases at J, with 20 bases between. In DNA, the CDR3 is TGTGCCAGTAGTATTTGGGAAGCGGCAGGGACACCCTACGAGCAGTACTTC. Translated, it gives CASSIWEAAGTPYEQYF. The whole variable domain, remainder taken from reference TRBV19 and TRBJ2-7, is DGGITQSPKYLFRKEGQNVTLSCEQNLNHDAMYWYRQDPGQGLRLIYYSQIVNDFQKGDIAEGYSVSREKKESFPLTVTSAQKNPTAFYLCASSIWEAAGTPYEQYFGPGTRLTVT.

The chain joins TRBV4-2 to TRBJ1-3, with TRBD1 as a possible D gene (6 bases). Trimming left V 1 base short and J 0 bases short, with 10 bases between. Germline-derived CDR1 and CDR2 are LGHNA and YNFKEQ. This CDR3 has 16 amino acids. Written as DNA, the CDR3 is TGTGCCAGCAGCCAAGGGCGCAGGGGCTCTGGAAACACCATATATTTT. This codes for CASSQGRRGSGNTIYF.